Included here is one T cell receptor beta chain sequence, with context. The antigen remains unidentified. This sample is part of a study of PD-1 blockade in classical Hodgkin lymphoma. Sequenced by immunoSEQ multiplex PCR; TCRdb stores in-frame clones only, minus some. The data hold about 41,000 clones, with nearly 70% observed a single time. The CDR3 totals 14 residues. V lost 6 bases to trimming and J lost 1 base, with 10 bases between them. The germline CDR1 and CDR2 sequences are MNHNS and SASEGT. General observations from the study: Some patients started nivolumab under 1 year after ASCT, and they were excluded. Compared with baseline, CD4+ but not CD8+ TCR diversity had risen significantly by C4D1. Newly diagnosed patients reportedly had lower baseline TCR diversity than healthy donors.

Time point reported: cycle 4 day 1 (C4D1), after less than seven weeks of nivolumab. Patients all relapsed after autologous stem cell transplantation, and there was variation in brentuximab vedotin exposure. V gene TRBV6-1 combines with J gene TRBJ1-3; unclear D gene. This TCR was sampled from a human donor with classical Hodgkin lymphoma. Source: peripheral blood mononuclear cells (PBMCs), taken before the fourth cycle of nivolumab. In DNA form, the CDR3 reads TGTGCCAGCAGGGCCACAGCTTCTGGAAACACCATATATTTT. It specifies CASRATASGNTIYF.